The sequence of this TCR beta chain was determined in a study of T cells in Graves' hyperthyroidism and ophthalmopathy (dated by TCRdb to the late 2010s). In terms of the full investigation: Peripheral blood was sampled at the time of initial diagnosis, prior to any treatment. Whether ophthalmopathy could be predicted prospectively was tested in an independent validation cohort made up of roughly 20 hyperthyroidism patients plus 17 patients who later progressed to ophthalmopathy. The study also compared thyroid tissue and blood T-cell repertoires from about 6 Graves' hyperthyroidism patients. After sampling, hyperthyroidism patients received methimazole starting at 30 mg daily, and ophthalmopathy patients received high-dose intravenous methylprednisolone. The approximately 98 discovery patients were randomly divided into training and test sets at a 7:3 ratio. To identify distinguishing TCR V-J signatures, a discovery cohort of around 100 patients was used, comprising 43 with Graves' ophthalmopathy and about 59 with stable Graves' hyperthyroidism. The paper reports TCR Vbeta CDR3 sequencing of approximately 140 peripheral blood samples: some 41 ophthalmopathy, under 80 hyperthyroidism and approximately 17 progressor patients. Study-level results and caveats: Sample size was not statistically predetermined, and investigators were not blinded to group allocation. Most expanded thyroid clonotypes (frequency above 0.001) were also found in blood, which suggests that blood repertoires may mirror thyroid immune responses. In validation, progression to ophthalmopathy was predicted by the model with about 70% sensitivity and roughly 76% specificity, a median of roughly six months before onset. Ophthalmopathy was separated from stable hyperthyroidism by a 13 V-J signature model, with just over 85% sensitivity and roughly 81% specificity obtained in cross-validation and 80%/75% obtained in testing.

The TCR beta CDR3 regions were amplified from the RNA transcripts. A first-round RT-PCR of the TCR CDR3 used the HTBI primer set with the Qiagen OneStep RT-PCR kit. The libraries were constructed in a second round of multiplex PCR and then size-selected and purified. Libraries were sequenced paired-end with 100 bp reads on an Illumina HiSeq2000. The authors' pipeline ran thus. Raw data were processed with SOAPnuke, discarding reads with adapters, uncalled bases, mean Phred below 15, or no exact constant-primer or identifier match. COPE v1.2.5 was used to merge the high-quality paired reads, and each unique nucleotide sequence was defined as a clonotype. Clonotypes were aligned to IMGT TRBV, TRBD and TRBJ reference segments using MiTCR v1.1. The analysis was restricted to V-J combinations with a frequency above 0.0001, which together covered over 99% of the repertoires. A TCS score was defined as the ratio between F50 (clonal expansion) and ExV (chaos), using BLOSUM62-based TCRdist between CDR3 peptides within each V-J. Welch's t-statistics and random forest reduced just over 500 V-J features to 10 to 15, which were used in a naive Bayes classifier (R e1071). TCRdb passed the public sequencing reads through fastp at Q25 and MiXCR, retaining productive beta sequences. Under each unique CDR3 protein, matching rows form one entry showing the most common genes and DNA. TCRdb's processing, not the study's, gives the V and J calls here. This sample holds roughly 380,000 distinct CDR3 sequences; approximately 15% were observed only once. 9.5% to 11% of the sample is in the top ten clones.

With respect to this clonotype: It has no known antigen specificity. Base qualities were left out, and no much larger clone turns up one base away.

Cut back by 4 bases and 3 bases, the V and J ends lie 13 bases apart. Reading the germline V gene gives CDR1 LGHNA and CDR2 YNFKEQ. There are 15 amino acids in the CDR3, from cysteine to phenylalanine inclusive. Left in the record is the CDR3 DNA by itself, 45 bases read in frame from the first base. Stable Graves' hyperthyroidism was defined as the absence of progression to ophthalmopathy over 18 months of follow-up. Hyperthyroidism patients were newly diagnosed, had a disease duration of under 2 months, and were aged 18 to 65 years. Any patient with an uncontrolled infection, another autoimmune disease, pregnancy or lactation was excluded. Diagnoses were based on clinical symptoms, serum thyroxine and TRAb, thyroid ultrasound and orbital computed tomography. Ficoll-Paque density gradient centrifugation was used to isolate PBMCs from 8.5 to 10 ml of fresh peripheral blood. Trizol reagent was used to extract total RNA, and RNA quality was then checked on an Agilent 2100 Bioanalyzer.

The clonotype originates from a woman aged 60 to 75 with Graves' hyperthyroidism. The chain joins TRBV4-2 to TRBJ1-5; the D gene cannot be resolved reliably. Sequences were obtained from blood. The DNA is TGTGCCAGCAGCCTTGGGTGGCGGGACAATCAGCCCCAGCATTTT. Its amino acids are CASSLGWRDNQPQHF.